What follows is one T cell receptor beta chain and its context. No antigen is known for it. Per-base qualities were not stored, and no clone one base away is much larger. V lost 2 bases and J lost 0 bases, and the count of bases not matched to a germline gene is 11. From the cysteine up to the phenylalanine, the CDR3 has a length of 18 residues. The read is trimmed to its CDR3 DNA, 54 bases read in frame from base 1. The germline V gene (reference sequence) sets CDR1 to WNHNN and CDR2 to SYGVQD. The immunoSEQ hsTCRB v3.0 assay was used at survey level resolution to sequence the TRB variable region. TRB sequencing targeted a depth of about 40,000-55,000 T-cell genomes per sample. TRB libraries were pooled and sequenced on an Illumina MiSeq using a v3 150-cycle kit. The published analysis was carried out like this. Repertoire analysis was run in R within a reproducible Nextflow workflow that covered QC, data transformation and analysis. LymphoSeq2, an R package for exploring AIRR-Seq data, was used to implement the custom analyses. A few samples that yielded fewer than 5000 total TRB sequences were excluded, so that approximately 170 HIV repertoires were analyzed. Among the 170 to 200 retained HIV repertoires, 59 were collected before ART initiation and roughly 130 were collected after ART initiation. Each repertoire was downsampled to 5000 TRB nucleotide sequences, and summary statistics were averaged across 100 downsampling iterations. TRB sequences were retained for analysis only if CDR3 regions of at least seven amino acids were present. A Shannon entropy-derived clonality score and the Gini coefficient were used to measure diversity. Repertoire networks linked the top 5000 CDR3 amino acid sequences whenever two sequences differed by an edit distance of one. Antigen specificity groups and MHC restriction were predicted for TRB CDR3 amino acid sequences with GLIPH2. CDR3 amino acid sequences were matched against VDJdb and McPAS-TCR to flag known CMV, EBV, HIV or tissue antigen associations. Pre-ART, post-ART and control groups were compared with Wilcoxon signed-rank tests and Holm-Bonferroni correction. The immuneACCESS repertoire file appears here via TCRdb, limited to in-frame rearrangements. These files lack a portion of the clones; in checked studies, under half of the deficit traces to unresolved V genes, and the cause of the others is not known. The V and J calls and the clone size are those of that table, but D and trimming were determined from the DNA. This sample lists tens of thousands of clones; about 82% were detected once. 4% to 5% of the sample comes from the top ten.

The data were taken from a study of long-term antiretroviral therapy in people with HIV (dated by TCRdb to 2021 to 2024). Some background on the complete study: The earliest samples were collected about a decade before the 2015 WHO recommendation for immediate ART, when ART was typically delayed until CD4 counts fell. A retrospective serial study tested whether changes in peripheral blood TRB repertoire composition and diversity were associated with ART initiation and durable HIV suppression. A total of 192 cryopreserved PBMC samples were contributed to the cohort by 30 adults with confirmed HIV infection, with samples collected serially over a mean of roughly six years (range 1-12). Of the roughly 30 participants with HIV, ten to eleven were female. Test extractions of a monoclonal T-cell line alongside approximately 34 polyclonal samples showed no cross-contamination during QIAcube processing. Overall study results and their limits: CDR3 length ranges in HIV repertoires were narrower than in controls, and network structure suggested an antigen-experienced repertoire with only a slight naive shift after ART. The repertoire was dominated across all time points by expanded TRB clones identified before ART initiation, although this dominance was seen to fluctuate and to decrease in many PLHIV after ART. Because pre-ART samples had limited cell numbers, unsorted PBMC were profiled rather than sorted CD4+ and CD8+ T cells. The samples span the years 2004 to 2017, and the ART regimens used at that time may not be as effective as current regimens. Starting ART was linked to a significant rise in TRB diversity, yet even with long-term ART the diversity remained significantly lower than in transplant donor controls. Inferences about post-ART repertoire changes were limited because no data were available on ART adherence, viral resistance or therapy changes. Owing to limited PBMC availability, only the TCR beta chain was sequenced, without alpha chain pairing.

To be included, a participant needed at least one PBMC sample from before ART initiation plus at least two post-ART samples. Treatment was received in the United States of America by all participants with HIV. Before DNA extraction, cryopreserved samples containing roughly 0.9-10 million PBMC were thawed and washed. At the time of the earliest PBMC sample for each participant with HIV, ages ranged from roughly 23 to 60 years. PBMC samples from each participant spanned 1-4 timepoints before ART initiation and 2-8 timepoints after ART initiation, with a median of 7 samples. For every participant, serial HIV viral load, CD4+ T-cell count, ART history and demographic data were obtained. Genomic DNA was extracted from unsorted PBMC with a Qiagen kit on a QIAcube, processed in batches of 12 samples.

Rearrangement joined TRBV10-1 to TRBJ2-3, with 7 bases matching TRBD1. The receptor was isolated from a man aged 60 to 69 with HIV. The starting material was unsorted PBMCs, obtained 1.3 years after starting antiretroviral therapy. The nucleotide sequence reads as follows: TGCGCCAGCAGTGAGGCCACCGGGACAGCGACTAGCACAGATACGCAGTATTTT. The resulting protein is CASSEATGTATSTDTQYF.